The 19 T cell receptor beta chains below were found in one sample sequenced in a study of CD4 T cells in relation to SARS-CoV-2 and coronaviruses. Data came from immunoSEQ multiplex PCR; TCRdb stores just in-frame clones and leaves some out. Of tens of thousands of clones in the sample, 80% to 90% were seen once. The sequenced sample consisted of memory CD4+ T cells from PBMCs. All receptors come from an adult with COVID-19.

The rearrangement links TRBV20-1 to TRBJ2-7; D unresolved. The CDR3 sequence is 11 residues long. V lost 6 bases, J lost 3 bases, and 9 bases lay in between. The germline V gene encodes CDR1 DFQATT and CDR2 SNEGSKA (reference sequence). CDR3 residues: CSAPQDYEQYF. CDR3 in DNA: TGCAGTGCCCCCCAAGACTACGAGCAGTACTTC.

CDR3 region: CASRSVLGASNYGYTF. The CDR3 DNA reads TGTGCCAGCAGAAGCGTTTTGGGGGCCTCTAACTATGGCTACACCTTC. The chain joins TRBV27 to TRBJ1-2; D might be TRBD1 (6 bases). The CDR3 has 16 residues. Germline V gene sequence: CDR1 MNHEY, CDR2 SMNVEV (reference sequence). Trimming left V 6 bases short and J 0 bases short, with 17 bases between.

V gene TRBV28 combines with J gene TRBJ2-6; TRBD1 agrees at 9 bases. From germline, CDR1 is MDHEN and CDR2 SYDVKM. The CDR3 has 17 amino acids. With 1 base clipped from V and 1 base from J, the junction kept 2 bases outside the gene matches. CDR3 sequence: CASSLFGTGSGANVLTF. In DNA, the CDR3 is TGTGCCAGCAGTTTATTTGGGACAGGGTCTGGGGCCAACGTCCTGACTTTC.

This sequence joins TRBV19 and TRBJ2-7; 9 nucleotides line up with TRBD2. Germline V gene lookup returns CDR1 LNHDA and CDR2 SQIVND (reference sequence). The CDR3 covers 13 residues. Trimming removed 5 bases from V and 7 bases from J; junction bases left unmatched: 6. In nucleotides, the CDR3 is TGTGCCAGTAGTGTAGCGGGAGTTGGGGAGCAGTACTTC. Its translation is CASSVAGVGEQYF. The full variable domain, rest sourced from reference TRBV19 and TRBJ2-7, is DGGITQSPKYLFRKEGQNVTLSCEQNLNHDAMYWYRQDPGQGLRLIYYSQIVNDFQKGDIAEGYSVSREKKESFPLTVTSAQKNPTAFYLCASSVAGVGEQYFGPGTRLTVT.

The chain carries TRBV5-1 and TRBJ1-1; D is undetermined. This CDR3 region has 15 residues. Germline V gene data show CDR1 as SGHRS and CDR2 as YFSETQ. With 1 base removed from V and 0 bases from J, the gap between germline ends came to 10 bases. The CDR3 protein is CASSLNSGLNTEAFF. In DNA, the CDR3 is TGCGCCAGCAGCTTGAATTCCGGGTTGAACACTGAAGCTTTCTTT.

V and J are TRBV7-2 and TRBJ2-3; D perhaps matches TRBD1 (5 bases). CDR3 length: 15 residues. V was trimmed by 4 bases and J by 4 bases, leaving 15 bases between them. Germline lookup yields CDR1 SGHTA and CDR2 FQGNSA. Here the CDR3 DNA reads TGTGCCAGCAGCTCGCCCACACAGGTCCCAGATACGCAGTATTTT. This gives the protein CASSSPTQVPDTQYF.

The gene calls are TRBV18 and TRBJ2-1; 15 nucleotides match TRBD2. CDR1 KGHSH and CDR2 LQKENI come from the germline V gene. The length of the CDR3 is 18 residues. V dropped 3 bases and J dropped 3; count of bases not matched to a gene: 6. The DNA of the CDR3 is TGTGCCAGCTCACCTGGACTAGCGGGAGGGCGTAGCTACAATGAGCAGTTCTTC. Translating it yields CASSPGLAGGRSYNEQFF.

The chain is built from TRBV11-2 and TRBJ2-7, with TRBD2 as a possible D gene (6 bases). From germline, CDR1 is SGHAT and CDR2 FQNNGV. With 1 base removed from V and 9 bases from J, the gap between germline ends came to 22 bases. CDR3 length: 16 amino acids. The CDR3 region is CASSLVGGRTFLGQYF. The CDR3 region has the DNA TGTGCCAGCAGCTTAGTAGGTGGGAGGACCTTTTTGGGGCAGTACTTC.

This chain links TRBV10-3 with TRBJ2-2; TRBD2 agrees at 8 bases. There are 15 residues in the CDR3. The germline gives CDR1 ENHRY, CDR2 SYGVKD. V lost 6 bases, J lost 3 bases, and 6 bases stayed unmatched. In DNA form, the CDR3 reads TGTGCCATCAGCGGGCTAGCGGGCGACACCGGGGAGCTGTTTTTT. Protein product: CAISGLAGDTGELFF.

The V call is TRBV12-5, the J call TRBJ2-7, with unresolved D. The germline V and J ends were trimmed by 1 base and 8 bases, with 6 bases remaining between them. There are 11 residues in the CDR3. CDR1 is LGHNT and CDR2 is FRNRAP in the germline V gene. DNA of the CDR3: TGTGCTAGTGGTTTGGGACTCCAGCAGTACTTC. Amino acid sequence: CASGLGLQQYF.

The V and J genes are TRBV28 and TRBJ2-5, with TRBD2 matching 10 bases. The V segment lost 3 bases and the J segment 3 bases; nucleotides outside the gene matches: 10. Germline CDR1 is MDHEN and CDR2 is SYDVKM. The CDR3 length is 17 residues. The CDR3 region is CASSFVLLAGEEETQYF. In nucleotides, the CDR3 is TGTGCCAGCAGTTTCGTTTTGCTAGCGGGGGAGGAAGAGACCCAGTACTTC.

This clone was observed once. The genes are TRBV5-1 and TRBJ2-5; 13 bases map to TRBD2. The CDR3 runs 19 residues. Germline CDR1 reads SGHRS; CDR2 reads YFSETQ. The junction had 13 bases not matched to a gene; V was cut back by 4 bases and J by 1 base. For the CDR3, the DNA is TGCGCCAGCAGCGGGCTGACTAGCGGGAGGCAGGCACCCCAAGAGACCCAGTACTTC. It yields the protein CASSGLTSGRQAPQETQYF.

The chain employs TRBV2 and TRBJ1-2, with D maybe TRBD1 (5 bases). Germline CDR1 reads SNHLY; CDR2 reads FYNNEI. The length of the CDR3 is 12 residues. V gave up 6 bases and J gave up 6 bases, with 11 bases separating them. The CDR3 spells CASRETVHGYTF. Written as DNA, the CDR3 is TGTGCCAGCAGAGAGACAGTACATGGCTACACCTTC.

V gene TRBV2 combines with J gene TRBJ2-3; no definite D call. The CDR3 is made up of 13 amino acids. V lost 7 bases, J lost 2 bases, and 10 bases lay in between. Germline assignment: CDR1 SNHLY and CDR2 FYNNEI. CDR3 nucleotides: TGTGCCAGCAAAAGGATCTTCACAGATACGCAGTATTTT. Translated: CASKRIFTDTQYF.

The chain is built from TRBV29-1 and TRBJ1-5; 11 nucleotides agree with TRBD1. In germline, CDR1 is SQVTM, CDR2 ANQGSEA. V was pared by 6 bases and J by 6 bases, with 4 bases of the junction left unmatched. This CDR3 spans 13 amino acids. The CDR3 region is CSVLGQGGQPQHF. The CDR3 DNA follows: TGCAGCGTCCTGGGACAGGGGGGTCAGCCCCAGCATTTT.

The V and J genes are TRBV10-3 and TRBJ1-2; a possible D gene is TRBD1 (6 bases). Trimming took off 6 bases at V and 2 bases at J, with 13 bases between the two ends. From germline, CDR1 is ENHRY and CDR2 SYGVKD. The CDR3 consists of 14 residues. The CDR3 spells CAISWAGENYGYTF. CDR3 in DNA: TGTGCCATCAGCTGGGCAGGGGAAAACTATGGCTACACCTTC.

The chain has TRBV6-5 and TRBJ2-7, with D maybe TRBD2 (6 bases). From germline, CDR1 is MNHEY and CDR2 SVGAGI. V was cut by 3 bases and J by 3 bases, with 12 bases left in between. The CDR3 is 14 residues long. The CDR3 loop is CASSYSRDFYEQYF. The CDR3 DNA reads as TGTGCCAGCAGTTATTCCCGGGACTTCTACGAGCAGTACTTC.

The rearrangement joins TRBV5-4 to TRBJ2-7, with D unresolved. V was shortened by 3 bases and J by 7 bases, with 14 bases between the two germline ends. The CDR3 sequence is 13 residues long. CDR1 is SGHNT and CDR2 is YYREEE in the germline V gene (reference sequence). CDR3 sequence reads: CASSSPGRREQYF. CDR3 nucleotide sequence: TGTGCCAGCAGCTCTCCGGGTCGTAGAGAGCAGTACTTC.

This chain links TRBV5-1 with TRBJ1-3, with 9 bases that match TRBD1. The CDR3 sequence is 17 residues long. V shed 4 bases and J 0 bases; nucleotides not matched to a gene: 8. CDR1 and CDR2 from the germline V gene are SGHRS and YFSETQ. The CDR3 loop is CASSLLSTGGSGNTIYF. The CDR3 DNA reads TGCGCCAGCAGCCTGTTATCGACAGGGGGCTCTGGAAACACCATATATTTT.